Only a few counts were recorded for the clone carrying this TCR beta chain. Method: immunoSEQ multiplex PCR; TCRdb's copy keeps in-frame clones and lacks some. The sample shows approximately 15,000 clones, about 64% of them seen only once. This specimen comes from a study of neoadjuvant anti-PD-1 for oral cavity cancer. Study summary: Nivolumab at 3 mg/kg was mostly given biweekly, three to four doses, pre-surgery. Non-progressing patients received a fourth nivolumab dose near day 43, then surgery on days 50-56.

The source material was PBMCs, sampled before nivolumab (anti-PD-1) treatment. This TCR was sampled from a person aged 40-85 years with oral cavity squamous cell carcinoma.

The CDR3 DNA reads as TGTGCCAGCAGCCCGAACGAAGAGACCCAGTACTTC. Protein sequence: CASSPNEETQYF. The chain combines TRBV9 with TRBJ2-5; D gene uncertain. Germline V gene sequence: CDR1 SGDLS, CDR2 YYNGEE. Trimming took 4 bases from V and 3 from J, leaving 7 bases between them. The CDR3 has 12 amino acids.